By sample share, the clone carrying this T cell receptor (beta chain) is medium-sized (0.01 to 0.1%). Its antigen is unidentified. This specimen comes from a study of beta chain features in type 1 diabetes. Sequencing targeted expressed TCRB transcripts, as all isolated RNA had been reverse transcribed. Clones were sequenced by immunoSEQ multiplex PCR, and TCRdb holds only the in-frame ones, with some missing. There are some 250,000 clones in the sample; 25% to 35% occur only once, and roughly 4% lies in the top ten. Broader study findings: Patients with type 1 diabetes carried fewer insertions and had more deletions at their VDJ junctions.

The receptor comes from a young man in good health. The source material was central memory CD4+ T cells from blood.

The CDR3 protein is CASSAPGHTDTQYF. CDR3 DNA: TGTGCCAGCAGTGCCCCGGGACACACAGATACGCAGTATTTT. The V and J genes are TRBV6-1 and TRBJ2-3; a possible D gene is TRBD1 (6 bases). Looked up from germline, CDR1 is MNHNS and CDR2 is SASEGT. The CDR3 sequence is 14 residues long. V lost 4 bases, J lost 2 bases, and 10 bases lay in between.